The entry below gives a single T cell receptor beta chain sequence along with its context. What it binds is unknown. The data were taken from a study of cytomegalovirus exposure and HLA in healthy donors. In the study overall: Previous work identified 90 million to 130 million unique TCR beta sequences from around 200 million T cells.

General study findings and limits: TCR beta chains numbering some 160 were designated cytomegalovirus-associated. Analysis was performed later, and it showed HLA-associated TCR beta chains to be more clonally expanded than equally common others. Across donors, most TCRs were seen rarely, yet some public ones were widespread.

The PCR made use of 60 Vbeta and 13 Jbeta primers. TCRdb's table, derived via immunoSEQ multiplex PCR, lists solely in-frame clones and lacks some. The table includes about 220,000 clones, 70% to 80% detected once. This TCR was sampled from a woman between 25 and 40 years old in good health and CMV-seronegative. Sequenced material: PBMCs.

CDR3 sequence (DNA): TGTGCCAGCAGTTTAAGCGGACCCATGGGCAATCAGCCCCAGCATTTT. It yields the protein CASSLSGPMGNQPQHF. The chain recombines TRBV27 with TRBJ1-5; no definite D call. The CDR3 covers 16 residues. CDR1 and CDR2 from the germline V gene are MNHEY and SMNVEV (reference sequence). The ends were cut back, 2 bases at V and 2 bases at J, with 13 bases in the middle.